This T cell receptor beta chain was profiled in a study of T-cell memory formation after mild COVID-19. Study-level findings and limits: The study detected some responding clones in pre-infection memory, suggesting cross-reactive memory joined.

TCRdb re-called the 5' RACE reads through MiXCR, storing one row per CDR3 protein. The sample lists more than 450,000 distinct CDR3 sequences; roughly 18% were seen once. This clonotype was detected a few times. Its cognate antigen is unknown. The germline V gene has CDR1 MNHEY and CDR2 SMNVEV (reference sequence). The CDR3 spans 14 residues. J lost 7 bases, V lost 5 bases, and 8 bases had no gene match. Sequencing input: PBMCs or a T cell subset sorted from them (not recorded which). The source of this sequence is an adult woman who had mild COVID-19 (a few samples of this study predate the infection). Cell type and time point are not known. The V and J genes are TRBV27 and TRBJ2-4, with TRBD1 matching over 7 bases. Here the CDR3 reads CASSASPTGNIQYF. The DNA for the CDR3 is TGTGCCAGCAGTGCTTCGCCGACAGGGAACATTCAGTACTTC.